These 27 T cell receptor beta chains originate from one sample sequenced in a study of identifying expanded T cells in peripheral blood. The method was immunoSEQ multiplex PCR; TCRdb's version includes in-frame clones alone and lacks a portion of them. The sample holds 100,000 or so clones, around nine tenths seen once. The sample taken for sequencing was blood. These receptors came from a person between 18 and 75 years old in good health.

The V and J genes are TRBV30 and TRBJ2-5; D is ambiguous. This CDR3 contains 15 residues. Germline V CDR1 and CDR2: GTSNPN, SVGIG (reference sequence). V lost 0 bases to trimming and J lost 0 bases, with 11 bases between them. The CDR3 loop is CAWSVIPAYQETQYF. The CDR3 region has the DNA TGTGCCTGGAGTGTCATCCCGGCCTACCAAGAGACCCAGTACTTC.

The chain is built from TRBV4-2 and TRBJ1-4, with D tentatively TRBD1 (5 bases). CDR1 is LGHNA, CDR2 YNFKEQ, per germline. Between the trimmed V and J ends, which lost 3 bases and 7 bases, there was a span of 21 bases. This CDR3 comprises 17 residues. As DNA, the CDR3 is TGTGCCAGCAGCCACGACTACTCGGGCAGGGAGATTGAAAAACTGTTTTTT. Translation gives CASSHDYSGREIEKLFF.

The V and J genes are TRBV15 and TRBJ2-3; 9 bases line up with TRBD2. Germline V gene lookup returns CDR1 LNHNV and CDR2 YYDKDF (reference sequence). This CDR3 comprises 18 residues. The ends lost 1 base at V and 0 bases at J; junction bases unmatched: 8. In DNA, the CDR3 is TGTGCCACCAGCAGAGTGTATTCTAGCGGGATAAGCACAGATACGCAGTATTTT. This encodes CATSRVYSSGISTDTQYF.

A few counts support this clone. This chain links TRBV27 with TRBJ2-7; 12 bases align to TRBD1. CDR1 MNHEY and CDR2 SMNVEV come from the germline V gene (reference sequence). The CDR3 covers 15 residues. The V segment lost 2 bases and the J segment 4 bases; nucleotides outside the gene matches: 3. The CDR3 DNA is TGTGCCAGCAGTTTAGGGACAGGGGGCTGGTACGAGCAGTACTTC. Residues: CASSLGTGGWYEQYF.

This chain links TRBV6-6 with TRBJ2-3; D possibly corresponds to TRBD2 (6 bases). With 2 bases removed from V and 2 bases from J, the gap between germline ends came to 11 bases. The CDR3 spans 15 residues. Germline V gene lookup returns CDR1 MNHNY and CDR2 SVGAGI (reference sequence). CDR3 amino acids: CASSYTTGVTDTQYF. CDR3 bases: TGTGCCAGCAGTTACACGACGGGGGTCACAGATACGCAGTATTTT.

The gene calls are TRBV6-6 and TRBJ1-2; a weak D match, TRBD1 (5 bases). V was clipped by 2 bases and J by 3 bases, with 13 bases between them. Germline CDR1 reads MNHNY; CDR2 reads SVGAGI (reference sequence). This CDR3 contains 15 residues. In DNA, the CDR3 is TGTGCCAGCAGTTACCCTAAGACAGACTACTATGGCTACACCTTC. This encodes CASSYPKTDYYGYTF.

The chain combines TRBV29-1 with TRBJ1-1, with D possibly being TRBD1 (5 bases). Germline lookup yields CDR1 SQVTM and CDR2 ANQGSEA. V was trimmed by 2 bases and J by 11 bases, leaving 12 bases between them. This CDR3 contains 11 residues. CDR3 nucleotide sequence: TGCAGCGTTGAACGGCAGGGTAGGGCTTTCTTT. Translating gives CSVERQGRAFF.

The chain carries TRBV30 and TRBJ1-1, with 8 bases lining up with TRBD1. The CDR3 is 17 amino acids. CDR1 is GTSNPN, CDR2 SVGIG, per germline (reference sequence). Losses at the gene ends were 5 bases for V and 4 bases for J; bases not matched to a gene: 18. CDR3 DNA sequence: TGTGCCTGGGGATTCGGACAGGGACGAGGCTCGGGCACTGAAGCTTTCTTT. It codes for CAWGFGQGRGSGTEAFF.

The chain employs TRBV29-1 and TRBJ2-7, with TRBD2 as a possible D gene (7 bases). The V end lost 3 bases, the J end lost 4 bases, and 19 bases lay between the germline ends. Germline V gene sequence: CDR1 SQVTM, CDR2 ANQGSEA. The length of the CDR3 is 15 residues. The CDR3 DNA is TGCAGCGTTGAGAGTGGGGCGGGGGCACGATACGAGCAGTACTTC. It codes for CSVESGAGARYEQYF.

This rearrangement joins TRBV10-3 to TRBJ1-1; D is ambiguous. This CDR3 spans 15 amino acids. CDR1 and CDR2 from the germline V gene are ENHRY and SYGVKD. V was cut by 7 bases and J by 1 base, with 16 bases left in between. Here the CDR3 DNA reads TGTGCCATCACAGCACAGAGGGCTTCGAACACTGAAGCTTTCTTT. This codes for CAITAQRASNTEAFF.

As DNA, the CDR3 is TGTGCCAGTAGTAGAACCCTGAGACTAGAGCCTGCGAGCTTCTTC. Translated: CASSRTLRLEPASFF. J is TRBJ2-1 and V is TRBV19; weak D call: TRBD2 (6 bases). The germline V and J ends were trimmed by 4 bases and 16 bases, with 26 bases remaining between them. This CDR3 contains 15 residues. CDR1 and CDR2 (germline): LNHDA, SQIVND (reference sequence).

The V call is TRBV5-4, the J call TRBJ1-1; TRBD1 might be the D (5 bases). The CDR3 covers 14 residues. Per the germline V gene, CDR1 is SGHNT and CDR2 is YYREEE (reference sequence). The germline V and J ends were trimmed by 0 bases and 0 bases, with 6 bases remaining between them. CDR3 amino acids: CASSLEGMNTEAFF. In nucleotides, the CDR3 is TGTGCCAGCAGCTTGGAGGGGATGAACACTGAAGCTTTCTTT.

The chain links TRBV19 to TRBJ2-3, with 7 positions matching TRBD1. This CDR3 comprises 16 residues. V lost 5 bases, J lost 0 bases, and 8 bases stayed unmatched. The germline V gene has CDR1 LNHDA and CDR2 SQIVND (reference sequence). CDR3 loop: CASSRRQGTSTDTQYF. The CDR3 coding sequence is TGTGCCAGTAGTCGCCGACAGGGCACTAGCACAGATACGCAGTATTTT.

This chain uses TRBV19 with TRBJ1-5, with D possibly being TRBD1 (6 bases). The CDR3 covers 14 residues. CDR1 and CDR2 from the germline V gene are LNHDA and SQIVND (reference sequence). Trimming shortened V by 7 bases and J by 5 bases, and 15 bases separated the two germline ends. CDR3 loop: CASTWGAVDQPQHF. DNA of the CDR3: TGTGCCAGTACTTGGGGGGCCGTAGATCAGCCCCAGCATTTT.

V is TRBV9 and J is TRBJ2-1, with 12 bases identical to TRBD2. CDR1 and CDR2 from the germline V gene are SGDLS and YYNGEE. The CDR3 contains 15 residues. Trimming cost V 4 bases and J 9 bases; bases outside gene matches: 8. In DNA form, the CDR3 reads TGTGCCAGCAGCATGACTAGCGGGAGTTATTCTGAGCAGTTCTTC. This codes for CASSMTSGSYSEQFF.

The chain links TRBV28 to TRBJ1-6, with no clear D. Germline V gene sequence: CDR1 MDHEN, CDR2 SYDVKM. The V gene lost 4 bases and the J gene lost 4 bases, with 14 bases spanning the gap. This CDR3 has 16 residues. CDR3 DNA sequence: TGTGCCAGCAGTTCATCCCTACAGACTTATAATTCACCCCTCCACTTT. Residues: CASSSSLQTYNSPLHF.

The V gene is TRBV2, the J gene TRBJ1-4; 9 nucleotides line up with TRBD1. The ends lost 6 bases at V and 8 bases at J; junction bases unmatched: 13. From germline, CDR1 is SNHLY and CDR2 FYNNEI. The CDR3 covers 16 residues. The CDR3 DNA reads TGTGCCAGCAGCCGAATTAGACAGGGGGTAGGGGAAAAACTGTTTTTT. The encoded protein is CASSRIRQGVGEKLFF. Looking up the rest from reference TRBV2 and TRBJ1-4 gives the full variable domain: EPEVTQTPSHQVTQMGQEVILRCVPISNHLYFYWYRQILGQKVEFLVSFYNNEISEKSEIFDDQFSVERPDGSNFTLKIRSTKLEDSAMYFCASSRIRQGVGEKLFFGSGTQLSVL.

CDR3 sequence: CASSPQTGGTEAFF. Written as DNA, the CDR3 is TGTGCCAGCAGCCCCCAGACAGGAGGCACTGAAGCTTTCTTT. The J gene is TRBJ1-1, the V gene TRBV9; TRBD1 might be the D (6 bases). The CDR3 is 14 residues long. CDR1 and CDR2 from the germline V gene are SGDLS and YYNGEE. V shed 4 bases and J shed 4 bases, with 14 bases lying between them.

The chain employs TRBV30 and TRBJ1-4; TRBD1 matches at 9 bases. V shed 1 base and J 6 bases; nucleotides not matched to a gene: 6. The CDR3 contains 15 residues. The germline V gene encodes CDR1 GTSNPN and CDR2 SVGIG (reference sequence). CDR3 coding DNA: TGTGCCTGGAGTGGGGGACAGGGCTTTTATGAAAAACTGTTTTTT. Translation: CAWSGGQGFYEKLFF.

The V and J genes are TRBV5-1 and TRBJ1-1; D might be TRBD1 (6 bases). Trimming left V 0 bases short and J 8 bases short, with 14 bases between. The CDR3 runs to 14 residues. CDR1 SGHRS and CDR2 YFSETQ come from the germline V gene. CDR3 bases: TGCGCCAGCAGCTTGGTCGGGGGGGCAGACGAAGCTTTCTTT. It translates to CASSLVGGADEAFF. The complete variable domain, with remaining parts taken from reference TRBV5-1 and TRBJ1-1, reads KAGVTQTPRYLIKTRGQQVTLSCSPISGHRSVSWYQQTPGQGLQFLFEYFSETQRNKGNFPGRFSGRQFSNSRSEMNVSTLELGDSALYLCASSLVGGADEAFFGQGTRLTVV.

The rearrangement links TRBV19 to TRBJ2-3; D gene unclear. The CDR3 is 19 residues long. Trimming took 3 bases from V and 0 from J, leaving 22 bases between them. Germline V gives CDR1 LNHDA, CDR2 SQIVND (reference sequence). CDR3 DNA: TGTGCCAGTAGTATGACCCCTTTATCTAAGCTACCTAGCACAGATACGCAGTATTTT. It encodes CASSMTPLSKLPSTDTQYF.

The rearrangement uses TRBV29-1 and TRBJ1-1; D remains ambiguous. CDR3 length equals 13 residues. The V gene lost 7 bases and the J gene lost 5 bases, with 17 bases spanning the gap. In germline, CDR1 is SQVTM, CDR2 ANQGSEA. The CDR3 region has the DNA TGCAGCGCGTCATCCCAGGTGGGGACTGAAGCTTTCTTT. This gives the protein CSASSQVGTEAFF.

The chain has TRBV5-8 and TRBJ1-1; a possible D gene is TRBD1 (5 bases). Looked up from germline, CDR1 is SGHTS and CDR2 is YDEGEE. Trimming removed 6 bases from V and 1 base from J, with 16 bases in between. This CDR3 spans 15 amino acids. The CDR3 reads CASTSRTRPNTEAFF. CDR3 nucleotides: TGTGCCAGCACCTCAAGGACACGGCCGAACACTGAAGCTTTCTTT.

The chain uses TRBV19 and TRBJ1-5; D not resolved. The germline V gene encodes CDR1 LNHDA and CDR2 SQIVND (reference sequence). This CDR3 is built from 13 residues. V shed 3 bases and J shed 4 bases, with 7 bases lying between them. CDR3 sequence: CASSIWENQPQHF. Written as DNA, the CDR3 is TGTGCCAGTAGTATTTGGGAGAATCAGCCCCAGCATTTT.

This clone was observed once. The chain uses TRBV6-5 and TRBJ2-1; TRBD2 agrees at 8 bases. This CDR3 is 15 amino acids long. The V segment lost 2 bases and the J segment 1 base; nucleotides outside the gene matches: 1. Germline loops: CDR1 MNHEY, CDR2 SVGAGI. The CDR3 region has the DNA TGTGCCAGCAGTTACGCGGGGGGATCCTACAATGAGCAGTTCTTC. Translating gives CASSYAGGSYNEQFF.

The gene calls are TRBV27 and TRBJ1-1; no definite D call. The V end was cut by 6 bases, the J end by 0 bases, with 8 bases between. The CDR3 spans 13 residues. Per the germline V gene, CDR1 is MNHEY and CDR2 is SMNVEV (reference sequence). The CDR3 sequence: CASSVFMNTEAFF. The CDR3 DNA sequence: TGTGCCAGCAGCGTTTTTATGAACACTGAAGCTTTCTTT.

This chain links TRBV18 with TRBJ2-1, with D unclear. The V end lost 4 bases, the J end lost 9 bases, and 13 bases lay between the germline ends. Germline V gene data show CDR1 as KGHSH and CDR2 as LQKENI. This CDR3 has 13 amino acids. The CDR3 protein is CASSRQHDGEQFF. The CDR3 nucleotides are TGTGCCAGCTCACGGCAACATGACGGTGAGCAGTTCTTC.